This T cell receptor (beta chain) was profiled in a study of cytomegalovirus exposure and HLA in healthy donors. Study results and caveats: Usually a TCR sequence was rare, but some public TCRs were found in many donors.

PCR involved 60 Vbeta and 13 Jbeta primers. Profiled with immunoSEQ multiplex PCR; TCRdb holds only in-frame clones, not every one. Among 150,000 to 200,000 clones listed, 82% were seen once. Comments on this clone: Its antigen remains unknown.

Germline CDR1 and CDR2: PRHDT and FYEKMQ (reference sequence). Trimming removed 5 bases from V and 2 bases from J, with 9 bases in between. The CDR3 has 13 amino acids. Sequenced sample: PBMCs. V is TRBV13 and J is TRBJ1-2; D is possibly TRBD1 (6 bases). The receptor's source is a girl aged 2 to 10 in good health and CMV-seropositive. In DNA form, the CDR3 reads TGTGCCAGCAGCCCACAGGGCAACTATGGCTACACCTTC. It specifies CASSPQGNYGYTF.